Listed below are T cell receptor beta chains from one sample, sequenced in a study of shared clonotypes between healthy human individuals. The table came from immunoSEQ multiplex PCR; TCRdb's copy has only in-frame clones and leaves some out. The data show 2 million to 2.5 million clones, roughly 93% seen once. Sample: naive CD4+ T cells from PBMCs. These receptor sequences come from a man in his late teens or twenties in good health. Some clones in this sample may be carry-over from other donors' samples. Each CDR3 is given with its conserved first and last residue. The order of the fields is clone size, D gene, V gene, J gene, CDR3 DNA, CDR3 protein. D genes are given only for firm matches. Not every row has a clone size; where given, it reads once, few, many or a size class.

abundance: NA; d_gene: TRBD2; v_gene: TRBV5-1; j_gene: TRBJ2-7; CDR3nt: TGCGCCAGCAGCTTGGAGGGACTAGCGGGGCCCGAGCAGTACTTC; CDR3aa: CASSLEGLAGPEQYF
abundance: NA; d_gene: TRBD2; v_gene: TRBV5-6; j_gene: TRBJ2-1; CDR3nt: TGTGCCAGCAGCCAACGAGCGGGAGTTTTTTGGAATGAGCAGTTCTTC; CDR3aa: CASSQRAGVFWNEQFF
abundance: NA; d_gene: NA; v_gene: TRBV15; j_gene: TRBJ1-1; CDR3nt: TGTGCCACCAGCAGAGACTCGGTAGGGGGCACTGAAGCTTTCTTT; CDR3aa: CATSRDSVGGTEAFF
abundance: NA; d_gene: NA; v_gene: TRBV6-5; j_gene: TRBJ2-1; CDR3nt: TGTGCCAGCAGTTACTCGGTGGTAGCCAGCAATGAGCAGTTCTTC; CDR3aa: CASSYSVVASNEQFF
abundance: NA; d_gene: NA; v_gene: TRBV5-1; j_gene: TRBJ1-3; CDR3nt: TGCGCCAGCAGCTTGGTGGGGGCGGACACCATATATTTT; CDR3aa: CASSLVGADTIYF
abundance: NA; d_gene: TRBD2; v_gene: TRBV10-3; j_gene: TRBJ2-1; CDR3nt: TGTGCCATCAGTGGAATCTCCCTAGCGGGAGTCTACAATGAGCAGTTCTTC; CDR3aa: CAISGISLAGVYNEQFF
abundance: many; d_gene: NA; v_gene: TRBV6-1; j_gene: TRBJ1-4; CDR3nt: TGTGCCAGCAGTGAATGGGAGGCTATGGGAAAACTGTTTTTT; CDR3aa: CASSEWEAMGKLFF
abundance: NA; d_gene: TRBD2; v_gene: TRBV6-1; j_gene: TRBJ2-3; CDR3nt: TGTGCCAGCAGTCTAGCGGGAGTTTCAGATACGCAGTATTTT; CDR3aa: CASSLAGVSDTQYF
abundance: NA; d_gene: NA; v_gene: TRBV29-1; j_gene: TRBJ2-1; CDR3nt: TGCAGCGTTCTCAGCGGCCGTTACAATGAGCAGTTCTTC; CDR3aa: CSVLSGRYNEQFF
abundance: NA; d_gene: NA; v_gene: TRBV13; j_gene: TRBJ2-7; CDR3nt: TGTGCCAGCAACACCCACGGGACGCTCAGCGAGCAGTACTTC; CDR3aa: CASNTHGTLSEQYF
abundance: NA; d_gene: TRBD1; v_gene: TRBV4-3; j_gene: TRBJ1-6; CDR3nt: TGCGCCAGCAGCCAATCCGGGACAGGGGAGGTATCCTATAATTCACCCCTCCACTTT; CDR3aa: CASSQSGTGEVSYNSPLHF
abundance: NA; d_gene: TRBD1; v_gene: TRBV7-2; j_gene: TRBJ1-1; CDR3nt: TGTGCCAGCAGCTCAACAGGGGTGGGGACTGAAGCTTTCTTT; CDR3aa: CASSSTGVGTEAFF
abundance: NA; d_gene: NA; v_gene: TRBV2; j_gene: TRBJ1-1; CDR3nt: TGTGCCAGCCTAAGAGGACAGAGCCGAGCGGAGACTGAAGCTTTCTTT; CDR3aa: CASLRGQSRAETEAFF
abundance: once; d_gene: NA; v_gene: TRBV2; j_gene: TRBJ2-2; CDR3nt: TGTGCCAGCAGAAATGACGGAGGCACCGGGGAGCTGTTTTTT; CDR3aa: CASRNDGGTGELFF
abundance: NA; d_gene: TRBD2; v_gene: TRBV11-3; j_gene: TRBJ2-1; CDR3nt: TGTGCCAGCAGCTTAGGGACTAGCGGGGCAAATGAGCAGTTCTTC; CDR3aa: CASSLGTSGANEQFF
abundance: NA; d_gene: NA; v_gene: TRBV6-1; j_gene: TRBJ2-1; CDR3nt: TGTTCGTGTGGCAGGGTCTACAATGAGCAGTTCTTC; CDR3aa: CSCGRVYNEQFF
abundance: NA; d_gene: TRBD1; v_gene: TRBV28; j_gene: TRBJ2-5; CDR3nt: TGTGCCAGCAGTCCGGACAGGGTGTCATGGGAGACCCAGTACTTC; CDR3aa: CASSPDRVSWETQYF
abundance: NA; d_gene: TRBD1; v_gene: TRBV4-3; j_gene: TRBJ2-7; CDR3nt: TGCGCCAGCAGCCAAGTGGCCAACAGGGGCTACGAGCAGTACTTC; CDR3aa: CASSQVANRGYEQYF
abundance: NA; d_gene: NA; v_gene: TRBV11-2; j_gene: TRBJ2-1; CDR3nt: TGTGCCAGCAGCTTAAATCCAGGGATAAATGAGCAGTTCTTC; CDR3aa: CASSLNPGINEQFF
abundance: NA; d_gene: TRBD2; v_gene: TRBV5-1; j_gene: TRBJ2-3; CDR3nt: TGCGCCAGCAGCTTGGGGCTAGCGGAAAGCACAGATACGCAGTATTTT; CDR3aa: CASSLGLAESTDTQYF
abundance: NA; d_gene: NA; v_gene: TRBV5-1; j_gene: TRBJ2-2; CDR3nt: TGCGCCAGCAGCTCCCTACCATGGGGTGGCACCGGGGAGCTGTTTTTT; CDR3aa: CASSSLPWGGTGELFF
abundance: few; d_gene: NA; v_gene: TRBV6-4; j_gene: TRBJ1-1; CDR3nt: TGTGCCAGCAGTGACTCCAGTGACACTGAAGCTTTCTTT; CDR3aa: CASSDSSDTEAFF
abundance: NA; d_gene: TRBD2; v_gene: TRBV7-8; j_gene: TRBJ2-5; CDR3nt: TGTGCCAGCAGCGCCCCTAGCGGCCCCCAAGAGACCCAGTACTTC; CDR3aa: CASSAPSGPQETQYF
abundance: few; d_gene: NA; v_gene: TRBV2; j_gene: TRBJ1-1; CDR3nt: TGTGCCAGCGGGAGGGTGAACACTGAAGCTTTCTTT; CDR3aa: CASGRVNTEAFF
abundance: NA; d_gene: TRBD1; v_gene: TRBV28; j_gene: TRBJ1-1; CDR3nt: TGTGCCAGCAGTTTGCAGGGGGTGCGAGAAGCTTTCTTT; CDR3aa: CASSLQGVREAFF
abundance: NA; d_gene: NA; v_gene: TRBV21-1; j_gene: TRBJ2-7; CDR3nt: TGTGCCAGCAGCCTACGGACAGGTGTTACCTACGAGCAGTACTTC; CDR3aa: CASSLRTGVTYEQYF
abundance: NA; d_gene: NA; v_gene: TRBV19; j_gene: TRBJ2-2; CDR3nt: TGTGCCAGTAGTATTGCACGGGTTGGAAGCGTAGCCGGGGAGCTGTTTTTT; CDR3aa: CASSIARVGSVAGELFF
abundance: NA; d_gene: NA; v_gene: TRBV18; j_gene: TRBJ1-2; CDR3nt: TGTGCCAGCTCACCAAGGGAGGGAGAGGGCTACACCTTC; CDR3aa: CASSPREGEGYTF
abundance: NA; d_gene: TRBD2; v_gene: TRBV5-1; j_gene: TRBJ2-5; CDR3nt: TGCGCCAGCAGCCCCGGGGGGGGTCAAGAGACCCAGTACTTC; CDR3aa: CASSPGGGQETQYF
abundance: NA; d_gene: TRBD1; v_gene: TRBV5-1; j_gene: TRBJ1-5; CDR3nt: TGCGCCAGCAGCCCAGGGGGGGGCGGCAATCAGCCCCAGCATTTT; CDR3aa: CASSPGGGGNQPQHF
abundance: NA; d_gene: TRBD2; v_gene: TRBV6-1; j_gene: TRBJ2-1; CDR3nt: TGTGCCAGCAGTGGACGGACTAGCGGGACCAATGAGCAGTTCTTC; CDR3aa: CASSGRTSGTNEQFF
abundance: NA; d_gene: TRBD1; v_gene: TRBV5-6; j_gene: TRBJ1-1; CDR3nt: TGTGCCAGCAGCCTGGACAGGGCCTCCCGCGAAGCTTTCTTT; CDR3aa: CASSLDRASREAFF
abundance: NA; d_gene: TRBD1; v_gene: TRBV5-6; j_gene: TRBJ2-2; CDR3nt: TGTGCCAGCAGCTGGGACAGGGAAACCACCGGGGAGCTGTTTTTT; CDR3aa: CASSWDRETTGELFF
abundance: once; d_gene: NA; v_gene: TRBV5-6; j_gene: TRBJ2-3; CDR3nt: TGTGCCAGCAGCTTGGGTTCACCGTTTAGCACAGATACGCAGTATTTT; CDR3aa: CASSLGSPFSTDTQYF
abundance: NA; d_gene: NA; v_gene: TRBV28; j_gene: TRBJ1-5; CDR3nt: TGTGCCAGCATCCCAGGGGTCAGGGGAGAGGGTCAGCCCCAGCATTTT; CDR3aa: CASIPGVRGEGQPQHF
abundance: NA; d_gene: TRBD1; v_gene: TRBV28; j_gene: TRBJ1-5; CDR3nt: TGTGCCAGCAGTGACAGGGCAGAGCAGCCCCAGCATTTT; CDR3aa: CASSDRAEQPQHF
abundance: NA; d_gene: NA; v_gene: TRBV5-1; j_gene: TRBJ2-1; CDR3nt: TGCGCCAGCACCCCGGACAGATACAATGAGCAGTTCTTC; CDR3aa: CASTPDRYNEQFF
abundance: NA; d_gene: TRBD1; v_gene: TRBV5-1; j_gene: TRBJ2-1; CDR3nt: TGCGCCAGTAGGACAGGGTCGGGCTCGGGGACCTACAATGAGCAGTTCTTC; CDR3aa: CASRTGSGSGTYNEQFF
abundance: NA; d_gene: NA; v_gene: TRBV11-2; j_gene: TRBJ1-1; CDR3nt: TGTGCCAGCAGCCCGCGACTGGGGACGAACACTGAAGCTTTCTTT; CDR3aa: CASSPRLGTNTEAFF
abundance: NA; d_gene: NA; v_gene: TRBV6-5; j_gene: TRBJ1-4; CDR3nt: TGTGCCAGCAGTTTGAGCCGTCAGGAGGAGGAACTGTTTTTT; CDR3aa: CASSLSRQEEELFF
abundance: NA; d_gene: NA; v_gene: TRBV7-3; j_gene: TRBJ2-1; CDR3nt: TGTGCCAGCAGCCCACCCGGGACGGGGCGGAATGAGCAGTTCTTC; CDR3aa: CASSPPGTGRNEQFF
abundance: NA; d_gene: NA; v_gene: TRBV9; j_gene: TRBJ2-3; CDR3nt: TGTGCCAGCAGCGCCGCTCCGGATACGCAGTATTTT; CDR3aa: CASSAAPDTQYF
abundance: NA; d_gene: TRBD2; v_gene: TRBV2; j_gene: TRBJ2-1; CDR3nt: TGTGCCAGCAGTAGCCTTCTACTAGCGCCCACGGGGGAGCAGTTCTTC; CDR3aa: CASSSLLLAPTGEQFF
abundance: NA; d_gene: NA; v_gene: TRBV28; j_gene: TRBJ1-4; CDR3nt: TGTGCCAGCACCCCATGGGGGGGGGCGGGTAATGAAAAACTGTTTTTT; CDR3aa: CASTPWGGAGNEKLFF
abundance: NA; d_gene: TRBD2; v_gene: TRBV4-2; j_gene: TRBJ2-3; CDR3nt: TGTGCCAGCAGCTCGACCCAACTAGCGGGAGGAGCAGATACGCAGTATTTT; CDR3aa: CASSSTQLAGGADTQYF
abundance: NA; d_gene: NA; v_gene: TRBV29-1; j_gene: TRBJ2-6; CDR3nt: TGCAGCGTTTATAGGGTTACCTCTGGGGCCAACGTCCTGACTTTC; CDR3aa: CSVYRVTSGANVLTF
abundance: NA; d_gene: TRBD1; v_gene: TRBV7-9; j_gene: TRBJ1-1; CDR3nt: TGTGCCAGCAGCCCCGGACAGGGGGCAGAAGCTTTCTTT; CDR3aa: CASSPGQGAEAFF
abundance: NA; d_gene: NA; v_gene: TRBV2; j_gene: TRBJ2-1; CDR3nt: TGTGCCAGCACTAGGGTGGTTGAGCAGTTCTTC; CDR3aa: CASTRVVEQFF
abundance: NA; d_gene: NA; v_gene: TRBV2; j_gene: TRBJ1-5; CDR3nt: TGTGCCAGCAGTGCGCACAGGAGGAGCCCCTACATCAATCAGCCCCAGCATTTT; CDR3aa: CASSAHRRSPYINQPQHF
abundance: few; d_gene: NA; v_gene: TRBV30; j_gene: TRBJ1-1; CDR3nt: TGTGCCTGGAGCCAACTAGGTGGGACTGAAGCTTTCTTT; CDR3aa: CAWSQLGGTEAFF
abundance: NA; d_gene: TRBD2; v_gene: TRBV7-2; j_gene: TRBJ2-5; CDR3nt: TGTGCCAGCAGCTTTAGCGGGAGTTTCGGAGAGACCCAGTACTTC; CDR3aa: CASSFSGSFGETQYF
abundance: NA; d_gene: NA; v_gene: TRBV25-1; j_gene: TRBJ1-1; CDR3nt: TGTGCCAGCAGTGAAACGTCTACGAACACTGAAGCTTTCTTT; CDR3aa: CASSETSTNTEAFF
abundance: NA; d_gene: NA; v_gene: TRBV5-1; j_gene: TRBJ2-5; CDR3nt: TGCGCCAGCAGCTTATTGACAGACACGCAAGAGACCCAGTACTTC; CDR3aa: CASSLLTDTQETQYF
abundance: NA; d_gene: TRBD1; v_gene: TRBV2; j_gene: TRBJ1-2; CDR3nt: TGTGCCAGCAGTGACTCGGGACAGGGCAACTATGGCTACACCTTC; CDR3aa: CASSDSGQGNYGYTF
abundance: NA; d_gene: TRBD1; v_gene: TRBV10-3; j_gene: TRBJ2-3; CDR3nt: TGTGCCACTGCTACGGGACAGCAGAGCACAGATACGCAGTATTTT; CDR3aa: CATATGQQSTDTQYF
abundance: few; d_gene: TRBD2; v_gene: TRBV7-2; j_gene: TRBJ2-1; CDR3nt: TGTGCCAGCAGCATCGGGACTAGCGGTTTGGCTGAGCAGTTCTTC; CDR3aa: CASSIGTSGLAEQFF
abundance: NA; d_gene: NA; v_gene: TRBV11-2; j_gene: TRBJ1-1; CDR3nt: TGTGCCAGCAGCCCTATACAGAATTCCTTGGGCACTGAAGCTTTCTTT; CDR3aa: CASSPIQNSLGTEAFF
abundance: NA; d_gene: NA; v_gene: TRBV15; j_gene: TRBJ1-2; CDR3nt: TGTGCCACCAGCAGGGCCCTTGAGTTCTATGGCTACACCTTC; CDR3aa: CATSRALEFYGYTF
abundance: NA; d_gene: NA; v_gene: TRBV28; j_gene: TRBJ2-7; CDR3nt: TGTGCCAGCAGCACCCGGCGGGGAATCTCCTACGAGCAGTACTTC; CDR3aa: CASSTRRGISYEQYF
abundance: NA; d_gene: TRBD1; v_gene: TRBV7-9; j_gene: TRBJ1-6; CDR3nt: TGTGCCAGCAGAACCGGGACAGGGAATTCACCCCTCCACTTT; CDR3aa: CASRTGTGNSPLHF